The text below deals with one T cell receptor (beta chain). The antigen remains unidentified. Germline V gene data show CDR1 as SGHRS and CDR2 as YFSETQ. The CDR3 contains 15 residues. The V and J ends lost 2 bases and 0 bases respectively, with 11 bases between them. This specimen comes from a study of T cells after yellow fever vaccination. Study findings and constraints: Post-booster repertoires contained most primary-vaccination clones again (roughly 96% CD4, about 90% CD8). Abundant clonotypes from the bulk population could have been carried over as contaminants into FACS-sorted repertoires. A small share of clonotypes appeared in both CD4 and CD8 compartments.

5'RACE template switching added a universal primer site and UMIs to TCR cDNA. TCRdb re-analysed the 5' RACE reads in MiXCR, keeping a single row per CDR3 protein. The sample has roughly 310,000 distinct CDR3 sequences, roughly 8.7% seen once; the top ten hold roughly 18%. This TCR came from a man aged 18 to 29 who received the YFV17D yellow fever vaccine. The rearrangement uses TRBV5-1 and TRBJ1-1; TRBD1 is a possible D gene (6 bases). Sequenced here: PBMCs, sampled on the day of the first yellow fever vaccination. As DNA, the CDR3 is TGCGCCAGCAGCTTTAGGGGGTCGGTGAACACTGAAGCTTTCTTT. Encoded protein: CASSFRGSVNTEAFF.